This T cell receptor beta chain was sequenced during a study of somatic mutations in cytotoxic T cells in rheumatoid arthritis (dated by TCRdb to 2015 to 2018). Background on the whole study: Before any treatment started and right after they were diagnosed, patients gave peripheral blood samples (approximately 33 ml EDTA). Some V beta antibody-stained T-cell populations were flow-sorted on a FACSAria II or Sony SH800 at nearly 100% purity, and sorted V beta1+ cells also underwent TCRB sequencing. Whether expanded CD8+ T-cell clones in untreated, newly diagnosed rheumatoid arthritis carry somatic mutations was the study question, and clonality was characterized with TCRB deep sequencing. A total of 65 to 70 rheumatoid arthritis patients and 20 or so healthy controls underwent TCRB deep sequencing. Median age was essentially the same in the patient group and the control group.

On the study overall, not on this receptor specifically: In patients, CD8+ clonality rose with age (Spearman r of about 0.53), which was not the case in healthy controls. There was no significant difference in CD8+ T-cell clonality between rheumatoid arthritis patients and age-matched healthy controls. Several identical CD8+ TCRB sequences were found in both blood and synovial fluid, and in 8 of 65 patients the largest CD8+ clone exceeded 20% of CD8+ cells. It was unknown which antigens the expanded CD8+ clones targeted, and their absence from virus-specific databases did not exclude viral specificity. The slight underrepresentation of TRBV07 in patients was not corrected for multiple comparisons.

Per the germline V gene (reference sequence), SEHNR is the CDR1 and FQNEAQ is the CDR2. Including the terminal cysteine and phenylalanine, the CDR3 comprises 14 residues. Just CDR3 DNA is preserved here, 42 bases in frame from base 1. The junction carries 12 bases between V and J, which are trimmed by 6 bases and 0 bases respectively. Concerning this clone: Its binding antigen is unknown. No base quality information exists; no much larger clone differs at one position.

Sequencing of TCRB CDR3 was done on genomic DNA with the immunoSEQ assay. On the study's bioinformatics: Published virus-specific TCRB sequences were compared with patient CD8+ clones larger than 1%, and only a few matches were found. Only productive TCRB rearrangements were included in the analyses. Clonality was calculated as a Shannon entropy-based productive clonality index, and a clone was defined by a unique TCRB CDR3 sequence. To calculate repertoire overlap between two samples, the template counts of each clone were considered relative to each sample's total templates. A correlation with a Spearman r of 0.61 was found between V-gene usage by flow cytometry and V-gene usage by TCRB sequencing. Imported from immuneACCESS, the table was reduced by TCRdb to in-frame sequences with V and J called. These copies leave out some clones; in studies compared against another copy, an unresolved V gene accounts for under half, and the cause of the remainder is not known. V and J calls and clone size are given by that table; D and trimming were obtained from the DNA. This sample is represented by 15,000 to 20,000 clones; 60% to 80% of them were singletons. Of the sample, 10% to 15% falls within the top ten clones.

Flow cytometry confirmed the purity of CD4+ and CD8+ cells that had been isolated by positive magnetic bead selection on an AutoMACS. A TCR V beta antibody panel was used in flow cytometry to screen first for clonal expansions, which were then characterized by TCRB deep sequencing of sorted CD8+ fractions. Isolation of peripheral blood mononuclear cells was done through Ficoll-Paque PLUS density gradient separation. Using Nucleospin Tissue or Tissue XS kits, DNA was extracted from CD4-enriched, CD8-enriched or PBMC samples, with quantification by a Qubit 2.0 fluorometer. The clonotype originates from an adult with rheumatoid arthritis. This chain joins TRBV7-9 to TRBJ2-7; no D segment can be confidently identified. The source material was CD8+ T cells sorted from blood. The sequence in DNA is TGTGCCAGCAGTCCACCTGGAAGCTCCTACGAGCAGTACTTC. Translation gives CASSPPGSSYEQYF.